This T cell receptor beta chain was captured in a study of T cell responses to AZD1222 COVID-19 vaccine. General study findings and limits: Regions 160-218 and 743-854 held dominance among vaccine-associated CD4 TCRs, which spanned spike. A mostly white British donor set with more females was recruited, and clonal diversity was possibly underestimated.

Generated by immunoSEQ multiplex PCR, the TCRdb table keeps only in-frame clones and is missing some. Of 120,000 or so clones listed, 75% to 95% were seen once; the top ten hold 5% to 6.5%. To note about this clone: Its antigen remains unidentified.

CDR3 length equals 14 residues. V was clipped by 0 bases and J by 4 bases, with 10 bases between them. Germline V gene sequence: CDR1 GTSNPN, CDR2 SVGIG (reference sequence). The clonotype comes from an adult in good health. The chain combines TRBV30 with TRBJ1-5, with D hard to call. Sequenced material: peripheral blood, taken on day 0 of AZD1222 vaccination. The CDR3 spells CAWSVGGVNQPQHF. The DNA of the CDR3 is TGTGCCTGGAGTGTAGGAGGAGTTAATCAGCCCCAGCATTTT.